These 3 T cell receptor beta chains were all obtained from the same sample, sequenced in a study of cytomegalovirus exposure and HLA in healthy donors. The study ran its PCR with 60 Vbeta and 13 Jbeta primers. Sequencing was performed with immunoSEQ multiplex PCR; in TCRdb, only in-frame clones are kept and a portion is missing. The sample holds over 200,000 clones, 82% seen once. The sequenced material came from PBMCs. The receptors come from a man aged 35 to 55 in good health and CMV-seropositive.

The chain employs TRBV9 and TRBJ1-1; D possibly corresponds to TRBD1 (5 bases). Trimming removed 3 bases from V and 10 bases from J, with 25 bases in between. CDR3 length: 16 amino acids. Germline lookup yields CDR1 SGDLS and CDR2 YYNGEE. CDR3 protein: CASSADSQGSEDSAFF. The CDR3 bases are TGTGCCAGCAGCGCAGACAGTCAGGGTTCCGAGGATTCAGCTTTCTTT.

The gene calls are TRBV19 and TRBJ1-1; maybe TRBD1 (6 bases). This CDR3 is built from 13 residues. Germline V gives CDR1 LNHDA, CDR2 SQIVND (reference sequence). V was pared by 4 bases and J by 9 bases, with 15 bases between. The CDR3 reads CASSTSNREQAFF. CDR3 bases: TGTGCCAGTAGTACCTCAAACAGGGAGCAAGCTTTCTTT.

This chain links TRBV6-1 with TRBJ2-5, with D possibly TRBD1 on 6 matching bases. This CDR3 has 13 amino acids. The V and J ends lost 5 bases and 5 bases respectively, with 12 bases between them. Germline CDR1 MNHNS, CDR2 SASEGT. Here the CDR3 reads CASSSGVRETQYF. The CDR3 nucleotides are TGTGCCAGCAGTTCAGGGGTGCGTGAGACCCAGTACTTC.